Each of the 17 T cell receptor beta chains below was sequenced from the same sample in a study of T cells in Graves' hyperthyroidism and ophthalmopathy. From RNA transcripts, TCR beta CDR3 regions were amplified. With the HTBI primer set, the TCR CDR3 went through a first round of RT-PCR. MiXCR, run by TCRdb on the multiplex PCR reads, gives a single entry per CDR3 protein. The data contain around 570,000 distinct CDR3 sequences, about 20% of them seen just once; the ten biggest clones take up approximately 50%. Sequenced sample: blood. The origin of the receptors is a man between 40 and 49 years old with Graves' ophthalmopathy.

Here the CDR3 reads CSVEGIVYSGATDTQYF. The CDR3 region has the DNA TGCAGCGTTGAAGGTATTGTTTATAGCGGCGCCACAGATACGCAGTATTTT. The rearrangement uses TRBV29-1 and TRBJ2-3; tentative D call: TRBD2 (6 bases). V lost 1 base, J lost 2 bases, and 19 bases lay in between. Per the germline V gene, CDR1 is SQVTM and CDR2 is ANQGSEA. CDR3 length: 17 amino acids.

Concerning this clonotype: The junction does not match germline at one end; this may be a read error. This sequence joins TRBV10-3 and TRBJ1-2; D is undetermined. The CDR3 is 14 amino acids. Germline V gene sequence: CDR1 ENHRY, CDR2 SYGVKD. The CDR3 DNA is TGTGCCATCAGTGAGTCGCGGAAAAACTATGGCTTCACCTTC. Translation gives CAISESRKNYGFTF.

This chain joins TRBV11-2 and TRBJ2-4; 7 bases agree with TRBD2. The CDR3 runs to 16 residues. Losses at the gene ends were 3 bases for V and 1 base for J; bases not matched to a gene: 6. Germline CDR1 and CDR2: SGHAT and FQNNGV. The CDR3: CASSLTGGMAKNIQYF. The CDR3 DNA reads as TGTGCCAGCAGCTTGACGGGAGGAATGGCCAAAAACATTCAGTACTTC.

V is TRBV12-3 or TRBV12-4 and J is TRBJ2-7; D may be TRBD1 (5 bases). The length of the CDR3 is 12 residues. V shed 6 bases and J shed 6 bases, with 12 bases lying between them. CDR3 region: CASSLQVSEQYF. In nucleotides, the CDR3 is TGTGCCAGCAGCCTACAGGTCTCCGAGCAGTACTTC.

This clonotype was seen only a few times. The chain couples TRBV4-1 to TRBJ2-2; no clear D. From germline, CDR1 is MGHRA and CDR2 YSYEKL. The CDR3 extends over 14 amino acids. V was shortened by 0 bases and J by 9 bases, with 11 bases between the two germline ends. CDR3 sequence reads: CASSQDPRLRELFF. DNA of the CDR3: TGCGCCAGCAGCCAAGATCCCCGGTTACGGGAGCTGTTTTTT.

V usage is TRBV6-5 and J usage is TRBJ1-1; D gene uncertain. With 2 bases removed from V and 1 base from J, the gap between germline ends came to 11 bases. Germline CDR1 reads MNHEY; CDR2 reads SVGAGI. The CDR3 has 15 residues. The CDR3 DNA is TGTGCCAGCAGTTACGACTTGGACGAGAACACTGAAGCTTTCTTT. Translation: CASSYDLDENTEAFF.

This clonotype was detected a few times. The junction does not match germline at one end; this may be a read error. The V and J genes are TRBV12-3 or TRBV12-4 and TRBJ1-3; maybe TRBD1 (6 bases). The length of the CDR3 is 11 residues. DNA of the CDR3: TGTGCCAGTCAAGGGGGAACCACCATATATTTT. Its translation is CASQGGTTIYF.

The sample holds a few counts of this clonotype. The chain has TRBV6-1 and TRBJ1-2; 9 bases fit TRBD1. CDR1 and CDR2 (germline): MNHNS, SASEGT. There are 14 residues in the CDR3. Germline trimming cut 7 bases from V and 6 bases from J; bases unmatched to any gene: 9. The CDR3 DNA sequence: TGTGCCAGCACCGCACAGGGGGCGGTAAATGGCTACACCTTC. As protein: CASTAQGAVNGYTF.

Ten or more counts support this clonotype. The gene calls are TRBV5-1 and TRBJ2-5, with D perhaps TRBD1 (6 bases). CDR1 and CDR2 (germline): SGHRS, YFSETQ. The CDR3 is 14 residues long. The V and J ends lost 0 bases and 1 base respectively, with 7 bases between them. CDR3 sequence (DNA): TGCGCCAGCAGCTTGGCGACAGGCCAAGAGACCCAGTACTTC. Translation: CASSLATGQETQYF. Variable domain in full (rest from reference TRBV5-1 and TRBJ2-5): KAGVTQTPRYLIKTRGQQVTLSCSPISGHRSVSWYQQTPGQGLQFLFEYFSETQRNKGNFPGRFSGRQFSNSRSEMNVSTLELGDSALYLCASSLATGQETQYFGPGTRLLVL.

The rearrangement uses TRBV18 and TRBJ2-1; weak D call: TRBD2 (5 bases). Trimming stripped 2 bases from V and 14 bases from J, with 10 bases between. Germline CDR1 and CDR2: KGHSH and LQKENI. This CDR3 comprises 11 residues. CDR3 DNA: TGTGCCAGCTCACCAATAACGGAGGAGTTCTTC. This encodes CASSPITEEFF.

There are a few counts of this clonotype. The gene calls are TRBV27 and TRBJ2-7, with a possible D match to TRBD1 (6 bases). This CDR3 contains 14 residues. Trimming pared 5 bases from V and 0 bases from J, leaving 11 bases between. Germline values: CDR1 MNHEY, CDR2 SMNVEV (reference sequence). CDR3 sequence reads: CASSGRDTSYEQYF. CDR3 DNA sequence: TGTGCCAGCAGTGGCCGGGACACCTCCTACGAGCAGTACTTC.

This clonotype was detected ten times or more. The chain combines TRBV5-1 with TRBJ2-2; no definite D call. The CDR3 is 13 residues long. Germline V gene sequence: CDR1 SGHRS, CDR2 YFSETQ. The germline V and J ends were trimmed by 3 bases and 1 base, with 4 bases remaining between them. The CDR3 reads CASSSRNTGELFF. The CDR3 nucleotides read TGCGCCAGCAGCTCGCGGAACACCGGGGAGCTGTTTTTT.

The chain links TRBV20-1 to TRBJ2-3; D remains unclear. The CDR3 spans 15 residues. The germline V gene encodes CDR1 DFQATT and CDR2 SNEGSKA (reference sequence). Between the trimmed V and J ends, which lost 2 bases and 0 bases, there was a span of 12 bases. CDR3: CSARSRSLSTDTQYF. In nucleotides, the CDR3 is TGCAGTGCTAGATCCAGAAGTCTTAGCACAGATACGCAGTATTTT.

There are a few counts of this clonotype. The chain is built from TRBV20-1 and TRBJ1-1; 8 bases are shared with TRBD1. Germline values: CDR1 DFQATT, CDR2 SNEGSKA (reference sequence). The CDR3 is made up of 14 amino acids. J was trimmed by 8 bases and V by 5 bases; bases with no gene match: 13. CDR3 in DNA: TGCAGTGCTTCTTTAGGGGACAGGAGGGCCGAAGCTTTCTTT. It translates to CSASLGDRRAEAFF.

V gene TRBV28 combines with J gene TRBJ1-6; D is unresolved. Trimming removed 8 bases from V and 6 bases from J, with 11 bases in between. Germline CDR1 MDHEN, CDR2 SYDVKM. The length of the CDR3 is 13 residues. This chain's CDR3 is CASGPSFNSPLHF. CDR3 DNA: TGTGCCAGCGGTCCCAGTTTTAATTCACCCCTCCACTTT.

The chain links TRBV19 to TRBJ2-7; D is ambiguous. The CDR3 is made up of 14 amino acids. The germline V gene encodes CDR1 LNHDA and CDR2 SQIVND (reference sequence). V lost 6 bases and J lost 0, with 12 bases in between. CDR3 nucleotides: TGTGCCAGTAGCCCCCGAGAGACCTCCTACGAGCAGTACTTC. The encoded protein is CASSPRETSYEQYF.

The CDR3 nucleotides read TGTGCCAGCAGTCTGGGACCCCCCCTCTTAAATCAGCCCCAGCATTTT. Translated, it gives CASSLGPPLLNQPQHF. This chain connects TRBV27 to TRBJ1-5; D possibly corresponds to TRBD1 (5 bases). The CDR3 is made up of 16 amino acids. Germline CDR1 is MNHEY and CDR2 is SMNVEV (reference sequence). The germline V and J ends were trimmed by 5 bases and 4 bases, with 18 bases remaining between them.